The entry below gives a single TCR beta chain sequence along with its context. This clonotype has more than one count but fewer than ten. The clone's antigen remains unknown. The input lacks base qualities; no much larger clone sits a single base away. The data belong to a study of T-cell memory formation after mild COVID-19 (dated by TCRdb to the early 2020s). At the level of the whole study: TCR sequence clusters from the two donors were largely donor specific. Two young, previously healthy adult volunteers made up the cohort, one male and one female. In a couple of donors, T-cell clones that expanded and contracted after mild COVID-19 were tracked by sequencing TCRalpha and TCRbeta repertoires over time.

General findings and caveats noted by the study authors: Contracting CD4+ clones appeared mostly in the CM and EM memory subsets, whereas CD8+ clones were enriched in EMRA. Clones contracting from day 15 to 85 had balanced CD4/CD8 phenotypes, while a second wave expanding from day 15 to 37 was biased towards CD4+. The detection of some responding clones in pre-infection memory suggests that pre-existing cross-reactive memory T cells joined the SARS-CoV-2 response. The study included only a couple of mild cases, and larger cohorts that include severe cases with pre-infection samples were judged to be necessary. SARS-CoV-2 specificity of the second-wave clones peaking on day 37 was not confirmed.

PBMCs were isolated by Ficoll-Paque density gradient centrifugation. Reads for this sample came from an Illumina NovaSeq 6000. Using 5'RACE with constant-segment primers, TCRalpha and TCRbeta cDNA libraries were constructed, with sample barcodes and unique molecular identifiers added in the process. Trizol reagent was used to extract RNA from every sample. Library amplification was performed in two PCR steps, and a second sample barcode and Illumina TruSeq adapters were introduced in the second step. Sequencing of the libraries was done on an Illumina NovaSeq, producing 2 x 150 bp paired-end reads. The study's processing was this. The reads were demultiplexed and collapsed into UMI-guided consensus sequences using migec v1.2.7. Using mixcr v2.1.11, the UMI consensuses were aligned to TRA and TRB V and J templates and assembled into clonotypes. A clonotype was counted as expanded or contracted only if both edgeR and NoisET called the change significant, with noise models trained on biological replicates. For edgeR calls, a false discovery rate-adjusted p below 0.01 and a log2 fold-change threshold of 1 were applied. As an exploratory analysis of dynamics, PCA with hierarchical clustering was applied to max-normalized trajectories of the 1000 most abundant clonotypes. Separately sequenced CD4+ and CD8+ repertoires were used to assign a CD4 or CD8 phenotype to each responding clone. Using fastp at Q25 and MiXCR, TCRdb reprocessed the public reads and kept productive beta chains. Each CDR3 protein appears once, grouped with its most common genes and DNA. For this entry, the V and J calls and clone size follow TCRdb and not the study's own pipeline. The sample data list some 210,000 distinct CDR3 sequences, and 27% of these were observed just once. Approximately 10% of the sample comes from the top ten.

CDR3 length: 12 amino acids, cysteine to phenylalanine. Only CDR3 DNA is held: 36 bases, read in frame from base 1. V drops 7 bases and J drops 5 bases, leaving 12 bases in between. The germline V gene gives CDR1 as SNHLY and CDR2 as FYNNEI. The receptor chain draws on TRBV2 and TRBJ2-7, with the D gene call left open. This sequence originates from an adult woman who had mild COVID-19 (a few samples of this study predate the infection). The sample titles of this study are shuffled in the database, so cell type and time point are left out; the donor was told from shared clones. Material for sequencing was PBMCs or a T cell subset sorted from them (not recorded which). The CDR3 corresponds to CASNPARDEQYF. The DNA sequence is given as TGTGCCAGCAACCCCGCTAGGGACGAGCAGTACTTC.